Listed below are T cell receptor beta chains from one sample, sequenced in a study of blood T cell repertoires in COVID-19. The repertoire was sequenced with immunoSEQ multiplex PCR; TCRdb's copy has only in-frame clones and lacks some. The profile covers fewer than 110,000 clones, with approximately 84% appearing a single time and about 11% taken by the ten largest. Source material: peripheral blood. The receptors here all came from a human donor in a cohort sampled during active COVID-19. CDR3s include the opening cysteine and the closing phenylalanine or tryptophan. Fields, in order: D gene, clone size, J gene, V gene, CDR3 DNA, CDR3 protein. A D gene is named only where the DNA matches it firmly. Not all rows give a size; the values are once, few, many and, for expanded clones, a class.

NA once TRBJ1-2 TRBV6-5 TGTGCCAGCAGGCTACAGGCGACCTATGGCTACACCTTC CASRLQATYGYTF
TRBD1 NA TRBJ1-1 TRBV5-4 TGTGCCAGCAGCTTGGGACGGAGGGGGCTGAACACTGAAGCTTTCTTT CASSLGRRGLNTEAFF
TRBD1 NA TRBJ1-2 TRBV28 TGTGCCAGCAGTACAGGGGGCGGGAGTAGGAACTATGGCTACACCTTC CASSTGGGSRNYGYTF
NA NA TRBJ1-2 TRBV15 TGTGCCACCAGCAGAGACGTAAATGGCTACACCTTC CATSRDVNGYTF
NA few TRBJ2-5 TRBV7-9 TGTGCCAGCAGGGCCGACAGTGAAGAGACCCAGTACTTC CASRADSEETQYF
NA NA TRBJ1-4 TRBV28 TGTGCCAGCAGTTTGCCGCTGCTGGGGGGGGATGAAAAACTGTTTTTT CASSLPLLGGDEKLFF
TRBD2 NA TRBJ2-3 TRBV19 TGTGCCAGTAGTGCCCAGGTCGGGGGGGCCTCAGATACGCAGTATTTT CASSAQVGGASDTQYF
TRBD1 few TRBJ1-1 TRBV7-2 TGTGCCAGCAGCTTACGGGGGGGGACAGGGTCCCTGAACACTGAAGCTTTCTTT CASSLRGGTGSLNTEAFF
TRBD1 NA TRBJ1-1 TRBV12-5 TGTGCTAGTGGCACAGGGGAATCCAGCATGAACACTGAAGCTTTCTTT CASGTGESSMNTEAFF
NA NA TRBJ2-4 TRBV28 TGTGCCAGCAGTCCTATTCCCCCAAACGCGGCCAAAAACATTCAGTACTTC CASSPIPPNAAKNIQYF
NA NA TRBJ1-1 TRBV5-1 TGCGCCAGCAGCTTGTATGGGGGCGAGGGCACTGAAGCTTTCTTT CASSLYGGEGTEAFF
NA NA TRBJ1-3 TRBV6-6 TGTGCCAGCGCCCCCGACAGACAGTCTGGAAACACCATATATTTT CASAPDRQSGNTIYF
TRBD1 once TRBJ1-3 TRBV19 TGTGCCAGTAGTCGCCAACGACAGGGTGGTGGAAACACCATATATTTT CASSRQRQGGGNTIYF
NA NA TRBJ1-5 TRBV5-1 TGCGCCAGCAGCCCGGACGGGGTTGGGAATCAGCCCCAGCATTTT CASSPDGVGNQPQHF
TRBD1 NA TRBJ2-5 TRBV11-2 TGTGCCAGCAGCATACAAACGGGACAGGAGAAAGAGACCCAGTACTTC CASSIQTGQEKETQYF
NA NA TRBJ2-4 TRBV3-1/TRBV3-2 TGTGCCAGCAGCCAAGTAGGGTTTAGCGGAAACATTCAGTACTTC CASSQVGFSGNIQYF
NA NA TRBJ2-7 TRBV6-5 TGTGCCAGCAGTATCTACGACAGGTCCTACGAGCAGTACTTC CASSIYDRSYEQYF
NA NA TRBJ1-6 TRBV30 TGTGCCTGGAGTGTGCGGGGTTATATGGGGTCACCCCTCCACTTT CAWSVRGYMGSPLHF
NA once TRBJ1-6 TRBV6-5 TGTGCCAGCAGCCGACAGTTGAGTTCACCCCTCCACTTT CASSRQLSSPLHF
NA NA TRBJ1-4 TRBV7-9 TGTGCCAGCAGCCCCAACCAGGGTGAAAAACTGTTTTTT CASSPNQGEKLFF
NA NA TRBJ2-7 TRBV21-1 TGTGCCAGCAGCTCCAGGACTGGGGTAGACTACGAGCAGTACTTC CASSSRTGVDYEQYF
NA NA TRBJ2-7 TRBV21-1 TGTGCCAGCAGCAAATCTGCAGGGATAGTCTCCTACGAGCAGTACTTC CASSKSAGIVSYEQYF
TRBD1 NA TRBJ1-2 TRBV19 TGTGCCAGTAATCCGACAGGGTCAGGTGGCTACACCTTC CASNPTGSGGYTF
TRBD1 few TRBJ1-3 TRBV6-5 TGTGCCAGCCGGACAGGGATTGGAAACACCATATATTTT CASRTGIGNTIYF
TRBD1 NA TRBJ1-3 TRBV7-9 TGTGCCAGCACCAGGACAGGGAGAAACACCATATATTTT CASTRTGRNTIYF
NA NA TRBJ1-1 TRBV7-3 TGTGCCAGCAGCAAAAACGTTGGGGCAGTCCTAATGAACACTGAAGCTTTCTTT CASSKNVGAVLMNTEAFF
NA NA TRBJ1-1 TRBV12-5 TGTGCTAGTGGTTTCAGACAGGACACTGAAGCTTTCTTT CASGFRQDTEAFF
NA NA TRBJ2-7 TRBV7-9 TGTGCCAGCAGCTTCGACAGGTCCCACGAGCAGTACTTC CASSFDRSHEQYF
NA NA TRBJ1-3 TRBV15 TGTGCCACCAGCAGAGATCAGGTCTCTGGAAACACCATATATTTT CATSRDQVSGNTIYF
NA NA TRBJ1-4 TRBV7-2 TGTGCCAGCAGCTCCTCTCCTGGGTCGAGGGAAAAACTGTTTTTT CASSSSPGSREKLFF